The rows below give T cell receptor beta chains drawn from one sample of a study of regulatory T cells in long-lasting Graves disease. TCRdb reanalysed the multiplex PCR reads using MiXCR and keeps one entry per CDR3 protein. The table records 350,000 to 450,000 distinct CDR3 sequences, about 15% of them present only once. This same sample was also part of a study on T cells in Graves' hyperthyroidism and ophthalmopathy.

The specimen was peripheral blood mononuclear cells (PBMCs), collected at new diagnosis, from a patient treated with antithyroid drugs. These receptors were collected from a woman between 25 and 40 years old with Graves disease. CDR3s include the opening cysteine and the closing phenylalanine or tryptophan. A D gene is named only where the DNA matches it firmly. Clone size, where shown, is once, few, many, or a class for clones that have expanded.

15	TRBJ2-3	TRBV9	.	.	CASSVVGYTTDTQYF	TGTGCCAGCAGCGTAGTAGGTTACACTACAGATACGCAGTATTTT
14	TRBJ2-1	TRBV7-9	TRBD2	many	CASNHSGRVNEQFF	TGTGCCAGCAACCATAGCGGGAGAGTCAATGAGCAGTTCTTC
14	TRBJ1-5	TRBV18	TRBD1	.	CASSRTGGSQPQHF	TGTGCCAGCTCACGGACAGGGGGGAGTCAGCCCCAGCATTTT
16	TRBJ1-5	TRBV15	TRBD1	.	CATSTGTAYSNQPQHF	TGTGCCACCAGCACGGGGACAGCCTATAGCAATCAGCCCCAGCATTTT
10	TRBJ2-1	TRBV29-1	.	few	CSMGTDEQFF	TGCAGCATGGGGACGGATGAGCAGTTCTTC
13	TRBJ2-7	TRBV30	.	many	CAWSTQASYEQYF	TGTGCCTGGAGTACCCAGGCATCCTACGAGCAGTACTTC
16	TRBJ1-4	TRBV3-1	TRBD1	.	CASSRKRGRISEKLFF	TGTGCCAGCAGCCGGAAGAGGGGGCGAATTAGCGAAAAACTGTTTTTT
12	TRBJ2-7	TRBV20-1	.	.	CSARTRGYEQYF	TGCAGTGCTAGAACCAGGGGATACGAGCAGTACTTC
14	TRBJ1-5	TRBV12-5	TRBD1	once	CASGLGGAGQPQHF	TGTGCTAGTGGGCTAGGGGGCGCGGGGCAGCCCCAGCATTTT
19	TRBJ2-1	TRBV24-1	TRBD2	.	CATSDASGESSGWVHEQFF	TGTGCCACCAGTGACGCTAGCGGGGAGAGCTCGGGGTGGGTCCATGAGCAGTTCTTC
15	TRBJ2-1	TRBV5-1	.	.	CASGLWASRYREQFF	TGCGCCAGCGGCTTGTGGGCTAGTCGGTATCGTGAGCAGTTCTTC
14	TRBJ1-5	TRBV18	TRBD1	.	CASSPRQGDQPQHF	TGTGCCAGCTCACCTCGACAGGGTGATCAGCCCCAGCATTTT
18	TRBJ2-6	TRBV3-1	TRBD1	.	CASSQGSGGLSGANVLTF	TGTGCCAGCAGCCAAGGATCAGGGGGCCTCTCTGGGGCCAACGTCCTGACTTTC
14	TRBJ2-5	TRBV20-1	TRBD1	few	CSAYFTGGRETQYF	TGCAGTGCTTATTTTACAGGGGGGCGAGAGACCCAGTACTTC
13	TRBJ2-7	TRBV20-1	.	few	CSASAGSAYEQYF	TGCAGTGCTAGTGCAGGGAGTGCCTACGAGCAGTACTTC
15	TRBJ2-7	TRBV2	TRBD2	many	CASSEVWTRRYEQYF	TGTGCCAGCAGTGAAGTTTGGACTAGAAGGTACGAGCAGTACTTC
14	TRBJ2-3	TRBV27	.	.	CASRTTGSTDTQYF	TGTGCCAGCAGGACGACAGGAAGCACAGATACGCAGTATTTT
12	TRBJ2-4	TRBV7-9	.	.	CASSLDSQDQYF	TGTGCCAGCAGCTTAGATTCCCAGGATCAGTACTTC
14	TRBJ2-1	TRBV5-1	.	few	CASSLGGNQNEQFF	TGCGCCAGCAGCTTGGGCGGGAACCAGAATGAGCAGTTCTTC
18	TRBJ2-3	TRBV9	.	.	CASSEEAGGTPSTDTQYF	TGTGCCAGCAGCGAAGAAGCAGGTGGAACTCCTAGCACAGATACGCAGTATTTT
16	TRBJ2-3	TRBV15	.	few	CATSSPHRTSTDTQYF	TGTGCCACCAGCTCACCCCACCGAACTAGCACAGATACGCAGTATTTT
13	TRBJ2-7	TRBV20-1	.	.	CSARGSREREQYF	TGCAGTGCTAGAGGGTCCAGGGAACGCGAGCAGTACTTC
14	TRBJ1-2	TRBV3-1	.	many	CASSQEGQGYGYTF	TGTGCCAGCAGCCAAGAGGGACAAGGCTATGGCTACACCTTC
15	TRBJ2-4	TRBV27	.	.	CASRPVGVAKNIQYF	TGTGCCAGCAGACCAGTGGGAGTAGCCAAAAACATTCAGTACTTC
13	TRBJ2-5	TRBV6-5	.	.	CASSYSPRETQYF	TGTGCCAGCAGTTACTCCCCTAGGGAGACCCAGTACTTC
17	TRBJ2-1	TRBV11-3	TRBD2	.	CASSLERAGGLYNEQFF	TGTGCCAGCAGCTTAGAGAGAGCGGGAGGGCTCTACAATGAGCAGTTCTTC
16	TRBJ2-5	TRBV6-1	.	many	CASSEGSRGRQETQYF	TGTGCCAGCAGTGAAGGGTCGAGAGGGCGCCAAGAGACCCAGTACTTC
14	TRBJ1-6	TRBV5-6	.	few	CASSLGTQDSPLHF	TGTGCCAGCAGCTTAGGGACACAGGATTCACCCCTCCACTTT
15	TRBJ1-1	TRBV6-2/TRBV6-3	.	.	CASSLDRRGDTEAFF	TGTGCCAGCAGCCTTGACCGCCGCGGGGACACTGAAGCTTTCTTT